The 27 T cell receptor beta chains in this list originate from one sample, sequenced in a study of blood T cells in healthy people across ages. Primed by a sample-barcoded 5' primer and a J-beta primer mix, a second PCR proceeded for about 7 to 11 cycles. TCRdb recomputed calls from the 5' RACE reads with MiXCR, one row per CDR3 protein. The sample records about 1.6 million distinct CDR3 sequences, around 36% being singletons. Sequenced: blood. The receptors originated from a woman aged 25 to 39 in good health.

This clonotype was observed a handful of times. The V and J genes are TRBV30 and TRBJ2-5; TRBD1 is a possible D gene (7 bases). Trimming removed 3 bases from V and 5 bases from J, with 13 bases in between. Per germline, CDR1 GTSNPN and CDR2 SVGIG (reference sequence). The CDR3 spans 13 residues. CDR3 residues: CAWSLRGVETQYF. DNA for the CDR3: TGTGCCTGGAGCCTCAGGGGGGTTGAGACCCAGTACTTC.

The CDR3 sequence is CASRMGGGMNTEAFF. In DNA, the CDR3 is TGTGCCAGCAGAATGGGGGGGGGGATGAACACTGAAGCTTTCTTT. V is TRBV6-6 and J is TRBJ1-1; D perhaps matches TRBD1 (5 bases). This CDR3 contains 15 residues. Germline CDR1 and CDR2: MNHNY and SVGAGI (reference sequence). V was clipped by 6 bases and J by 0 bases, with 14 bases between them.

A few counts support this clonotype. The V and J genes are TRBV27 and TRBJ1-4, with 9 bases lining up with TRBD1. The CDR3 spans 15 residues. J was trimmed by 6 bases and V by 3 bases; bases with no gene match: 5. Germline-derived CDR1 and CDR2 are MNHEY and SMNVEV (reference sequence). The CDR3 reads CASSLFRDRDEKLFF. The CDR3 nucleotides read TGTGCCAGCAGTTTGTTCCGGGACAGGGATGAAAAACTGTTTTTT. Drawing the rest from reference TRBV27 and TRBJ1-4, the complete variable domain is EAQVTQNPRYLITVTGKKLTVTCSQNMNHEYMSWYRQDPGLGLRQIYYSMNVEVTDKGDVPEGYKVSRKEKRNFPLILESPSPNQTSLYFCASSLFRDRDEKLFFGSGTQLSVL.

The V and J genes are TRBV20-1 and TRBJ2-3; 7 bases are a match to TRBD1. TRBJ1-5 explains the end of the DNA better; the J call may be wrong. The CDR3 has 15 residues. Germline V lookup: CDR1 DFQATT, CDR2 SNEGSKA (reference sequence). The CDR3 is CSAARRDRVNQPQHF. For the CDR3, the DNA is TGCAGTGCTGCCCGACGGGACAGAGTCAATCAGCCCCAGCATTTT.

This clonotype was seen a few times. CDR3 region: CSVEGSAGSPSYNEQFF. The CDR3 DNA reads TGCAGCGTTGAAGGTTCGGCAGGTTCTCCCTCCTACAATGAGCAGTTCTTC. The chain is built from TRBV29-1 and TRBJ2-1; D uncertain. V was trimmed by 1 base and J by 0 bases, leaving 16 bases between them. Germline lookup yields CDR1 SQVTM and CDR2 ANQGSEA. This CDR3 contains 17 residues.

The chain has TRBV7-2 and TRBJ1-5; 12 nucleotides align to TRBD1. The V and J ends lost 5 bases and 6 bases, in that order; junction bases with no gene match: 8. Germline CDR1 and CDR2: SGHTA and FQGNSA. This CDR3 has 16 residues. The chain's CDR3 is CASSPRDRGQSQPQHF. The CDR3 nucleotides read TGTGCCAGCAGCCCGCGGGACAGGGGGCAGAGTCAGCCCCAGCATTTT. The variable domain in full, completed from reference TRBV7-2 and TRBJ1-5, reads GAGVSQSPSNKVTEKGKDVELRCDPISGHTALYWYRQSLGQGLEFLIYFQGNSAPDKSGLPSDRFSAERTGGSVSTLTIQRTQQEDSAVYLCASSPRDRGQSQPQHFGDGTRLSIL.

V is TRBV6-2 or TRBV6-3 and J is TRBJ2-5; D is undetermined. The V end lost 0 bases, the J end lost 11 bases, and 13 bases lay between the germline ends. The CDR3 runs 13 residues. Germline-derived CDR1 and CDR2 are MNHEY and SVGEGT. The CDR3 is CASSYSYGAEQYF. CDR3 nucleotide sequence: TGTGCCAGCAGTTACTCGTACGGCGCGGAGCAGTACTTC.

The chain combines TRBV28 with TRBJ1-5; D not resolved. This CDR3 has 15 residues. The germline CDR1 and CDR2 sequences are MDHEN and SYDVKM. V dropped 7 bases and J dropped 1 base, with 14 bases sitting between them. Here the CDR3 DNA reads TGTGCCAGCACCTTCGAGTTGGGCAGCAATCAGCCCCAGCATTTT. It codes for CASTFELGSNQPQHF.

The rearrangement links TRBV2 to TRBJ2-7; 9 bases agree with TRBD2. This CDR3 is 15 amino acids long. Germline V gene data show CDR1 as SNHLY and CDR2 as FYNNEI. Losses at the gene ends were 7 bases for V and 2 bases for J; bases not matched to a gene: 9. This CDR3 is CASIEGLAGTYEQYF. CDR3 nucleotide sequence: TGTGCCAGCATCGAAGGGCTAGCGGGGACCTACGAGCAGTACTTC.

The V and J genes are TRBV18 and TRBJ1-5; TRBD1 matches at 10 bases. CDR3 length equals 16 residues. Germline-derived CDR1 and CDR2 are KGHSH and LQKENI. V was pared by 1 base and J by 4 bases, with 4 bases of the junction left unmatched. The CDR3 DNA reads as TGTGCCAGCTCACCACTGAGGACAGGGGGTAATCAGCCCCAGCATTTT. Protein product: CASSPLRTGGNQPQHF.

This clonotype was counted at least ten times. The V call is TRBV7-3, the J call TRBJ2-3; a weak D match, TRBD2 (6 bases). CDR3 length: 14 amino acids. CDR1 and CDR2 (germline): SGHTA, FQGTGA. V was pared by 5 bases and J by 2 bases, with 11 bases between. The CDR3 loop is CASSRRGYTDTQYF. CDR3 bases: TGTGCCAGCAGCCGCCGGGGGTACACAGATACGCAGTATTTT. The entire variable domain, with the rest obtained from reference TRBV7-3 and TRBJ2-3, is as follows: GAGVSQTPSNKVTEKGKYVELRCDPISGHTALYWYRQSLGQGPEFLIYFQGTGAADDSGLPNDRFFAVRPEGSVSTLKIQRTERGDSAVYLCASSRRGYTDTQYFGPGTRLTVL.

This clonotype appeared a single time. The rearrangement joins TRBV27 to TRBJ2-1; TRBD2 matches 11 bases. CDR1 is MNHEY, CDR2 SMNVEV, per germline (reference sequence). This CDR3 contains 18 residues. The trim removed 6 bases at V and 0 bases at J, leaving 10 bases unmatched. The CDR3 here is CASSKGLAVVVSYNEQFF. The CDR3 bases are TGTGCCAGCAGCAAGGGACTAGCGGTAGTAGTCTCCTACAATGAGCAGTTCTTC.

This clonotype has a handful of counts. The chain carries TRBV6-1 and TRBJ2-1; 8 nucleotides agree with TRBD2. Looked up from germline, CDR1 is MNHNS and CDR2 is SASEGT. The length of the CDR3 is 15 residues. The trim removed 4 bases at V and 7 bases at J, leaving 9 bases unmatched. As DNA, the CDR3 is TGTGCCAGCAGTGGCCTCGTTAGCGGGAATAATGAGCAGTTCTTC. Protein sequence: CASSGLVSGNNEQFF.

This clonotype was detected ten times or more. The genes are TRBV5-1 and TRBJ2-1; D ambiguous. V lost 4 bases, J lost 11 bases, and 13 bases lay in between. This CDR3 is built from 12 residues. Germline lookup yields CDR1 SGHRS and CDR2 YFSETQ. CDR3 sequence reads: CASSPPSTQQFF. The CDR3 DNA is TGCGCCAGCAGCCCCCCCAGCACGCAGCAGTTCTTC.

The rearrangement uses TRBV20-1 and TRBJ1-2; TRBD1 might be the D (5 bases). This CDR3 comprises 20 residues. Trimming shortened V by 2 bases and J by 3 bases, and 31 bases separated the two germline ends. Looked up from germline, CDR1 is DFQATT and CDR2 is SNEGSKA (reference sequence). The CDR3 protein is CSARKGTFSTGILGYYGYTF. In DNA form, the CDR3 reads TGCAGTGCTAGAAAGGGCACCTTTAGTACAGGAATACTAGGGTACTATGGCTACACCTTC.

This clonotype was observed a handful of times. This chain joins TRBV7-2 and TRBJ2-5; maybe TRBD2 (6 bases). Trimming removed 3 bases from V and 6 bases from J, with 14 bases in between. Germline assignment: CDR1 SGHTA and CDR2 FQGNSA. The CDR3 covers 14 residues. CDR3 in amino acids: CASSFTGTFKTQYF. The CDR3 region has the DNA TGTGCCAGCAGCTTCACCGGGACTTTCAAGACCCAGTACTTC. Combining the CDR3 with reference TRBV7-2 and TRBJ2-5 gives the whole variable domain GAGVSQSPSNKVTEKGKDVELRCDPISGHTALYWYRQSLGQGLEFLIYFQGNSAPDKSGLPSDRFSAERTGGSVSTLTIQRTQQEDSAVYLCASSFTGTFKTQYFGPGTRLLVL.

This clonotype came up a few times. V usage is TRBV7-2 and J usage is TRBJ2-6; TRBD1 is a possible D gene (6 bases). Germline CDR1 reads SGHTA; CDR2 reads FQGNSA. V was pared by 5 bases and J by 0 bases, with 14 bases between. This CDR3 is 17 amino acids long. CDR3 residues: CASSTTGTLSGANVLTF. CDR3 in DNA: TGTGCCAGCAGCACCACAGGGACCCTCTCTGGGGCCAACGTCCTGACTTTC. The full variable domain, completed using reference TRBV7-2 and TRBJ2-6, is GAGVSQSPSNKVTEKGKDVELRCDPISGHTALYWYRQSLGQGLEFLIYFQGNSAPDKSGLPSDRFSAERTGGSVSTLTIQRTQQEDSAVYLCASSTTGTLSGANVLTFGAGSRLTVL.

The count of this clonotype is one. The CDR3 loop is CASSYSGSDYGYTF. The CDR3 DNA reads TGTGCCAGCAGTTACTCAGGGTCGGACTATGGCTACACCTTC. V usage is TRBV6-5 and J usage is TRBJ1-2, with D unclear. CDR3 length: 14 amino acids. Germline CDR1 MNHEY, CDR2 SVGAGI. The germline V and J ends were trimmed by 0 bases and 3 bases, with 8 bases remaining between them.

This clonotype was seen more than once but under ten times. The chain uses TRBV3-1 and TRBJ1-2, with D maybe TRBD1 (5 bases). Germline V gene sequence: CDR1 LGHDT, CDR2 YNNKEL (reference sequence). V was shortened by 8 bases and J by 8 bases, with 12 bases between the two germline ends. The CDR3 runs 11 residues. CDR3: CASLGTGGYTF. The DNA of the CDR3 is TGTGCCAGCCTCGGGACGGGCGGCTACACCTTC.

The chain carries TRBV20-1 and TRBJ2-1, with 8 positions matching TRBD2. There are 15 residues in the CDR3. With 5 bases clipped from V and 10 bases from J, the junction kept 16 bases outside the gene matches. Per the germline V gene, CDR1 is DFQATT and CDR2 is SNEGSKA (reference sequence). The CDR3 DNA follows: TGCAGTGCTGGAGTGGCGGGAGGCCAAATTTGGGAGCAGTTCTTC. Protein product: CSAGVAGGQIWEQFF.

This clonotype was detected only a few times. The V and J genes are TRBV6-5 and TRBJ1-1; D unresolved. The CDR3 has 14 residues. The germline gives CDR1 MNHEY, CDR2 SVGAGI. Deletions cut 9 bases from V and 1 base from J, with 15 bases between. CDR3 sequence: CASGRGEKNTEAFF. As DNA, the CDR3 is TGTGCCAGTGGTAGAGGAGAAAAGAACACTGAAGCTTTCTTT.

V is TRBV20-1 and J is TRBJ1-4, with D maybe TRBD1 (6 bases). This CDR3 comprises 13 residues. Germline V gene lookup returns CDR1 DFQATT and CDR2 SNEGSKA (reference sequence). V lost 6 bases to trimming and J lost 8 bases, with 16 bases between them. CDR3: CSAEQGGREKLFF. CDR3 nucleotides: TGCAGTGCGGAACAGGGAGGGAGAGAAAAACTGTTTTTT.

J is TRBJ1-5 and V is TRBV30, with D perhaps TRBD1 (6 bases). CDR3 length: 18 amino acids. The V gene lost 1 base and the J gene lost 2 bases, with 21 bases spanning the gap. Germline CDR1 reads GTSNPN; CDR2 reads SVGIG (reference sequence). The CDR3 nucleotides read TGTGCCTGGAGTGCTTCTCCGGACGGGACACATGGCAATCAGCCCCAGCATTTT. Its translation: CAWSASPDGTHGNQPQHF.

The sample holds many counts of this clonotype. The J gene is TRBJ1-2, the V gene TRBV7-2, with D tentatively TRBD1 (6 bases). Germline CDR1 and CDR2: SGHTA and FQGNSA. Trimming left V 1 base short and J 1 base short, with 10 bases between. This CDR3 is built from 15 residues. The CDR3 loop is CASSLGGASNYGYTF. The CDR3 region has the DNA TGTGCCAGCAGCTTAGGGGGGGCGAGTAACTATGGCTACACCTTC.

In its sample, this clonotype was seen a few times. In nucleotides, the CDR3 is TGTGCCAGCAGTTCGGGGACTAGCGGGGGGGCCTATAACAATGAGCAGTTCTTC. Its protein product is CASSSGTSGGAYNNEQFF. V gene TRBV6-2 or TRBV6-3 combines with J gene TRBJ2-1; 16 bases match TRBD2. V shed 4 bases and J 5 bases; nucleotides not matched to a gene: 8. The CDR3 spans 18 residues. Germline values: CDR1 MNHEY, CDR2 SVGEGT.

This clonotype occurred a few times. The chain combines TRBV7-2 with TRBJ1-2, with 8 bases aligning to TRBD1. With 4 bases clipped from V and 7 bases from J, the junction kept 8 bases outside the gene matches. In germline, CDR1 is SGHTA, CDR2 FQGNSA. The CDR3 length is 14 residues. CDR3 sequence reads: CASSYFGQGIGYTF. CDR3 bases: TGTGCCAGCAGCTACTTCGGACAGGGAATTGGCTACACCTTC.

This clonotype was picked up many times. In DNA form, the CDR3 reads TGTGCCAGCGGGAGACTAGCGGGACTCCAGTTCTTC. Translation: CASGRLAGLQFF. The V call is TRBV6-6, the J call TRBJ2-1; 11 bases are shared with TRBD2. Germline-derived CDR1 and CDR2 are MNHNY and SVGAGI (reference sequence). CDR3 length equals 12 residues. V lost 8 bases, J lost 13 bases, and 7 bases stayed unmatched.